The rows below give T cell receptor beta chains drawn from one sample of a study of response to subunit inactivated influenza vaccine. A single record per CDR3 protein comes from TCRdb applying MiXCR to the RT-PCR reads. The repertoire holds under 950,000 distinct CDR3 sequences, with 21% as singletons. The source material was PBMCs from blood, sampled 5 days after vaccination. These receptors were obtained from a man in his fifties or sixties who received an inactivated influenza vaccine. Both conserved end residues are part of each CDR3. Each record gives: D gene, V gene, J gene, clone size, CDR3 DNA, CDR3 protein. A D gene is named only where the DNA matches it firmly. Size tells how often a clone was seen (once, few, many) or the class of an expanded clone, and some rows leave it out.

d_call: -; v_call: TRBV20-1; j_call: TRBJ2-2; clone_size: few; cdr3_nt: TGCAGTGCAGTTTCCCCAGCGAACACCGGGGAGCTGTTTTTT; cdr3_aa: CSAVSPANTGELFF
d_call: -; v_call: TRBV12-3/TRBV12-4; j_call: TRBJ1-4; clone_size: many; cdr3_nt: TGTGCCAGCAGTTTGACAGGAACTAATGAAAAACTGTTTTTT; cdr3_aa: CASSLTGTNEKLFF
d_call: TRBD2; v_call: TRBV15; j_call: TRBJ2-5; clone_size: -; cdr3_nt: TGTGCCACCAGCAGAGATCACGTGGGAGGGAGAGAGACCCAGTACTTC; cdr3_aa: CATSRDHVGGRETQYF
d_call: -; v_call: TRBV4-3; j_call: TRBJ2-1; clone_size: few; cdr3_nt: TGCGCCAGCAGCCAAGAGGTAAAGGGACGGAGCTCCTACAATGAGCAGTTCTTC; cdr3_aa: CASSQEVKGRSSYNEQFF
d_call: TRBD2; v_call: TRBV29-1; j_call: TRBJ2-2; clone_size: many; cdr3_nt: TGCAGCGTGCTCACCGGGCTAGCGGGCGTGAACACCGGGGAGCTGTTTTTT; cdr3_aa: CSVLTGLAGVNTGELFF
d_call: TRBD2; v_call: TRBV20-1; j_call: TRBJ2-3; clone_size: few; cdr3_nt: TGCAGTCTAACTAGCGGGGGGGTTGGCACAGATACGCAGTATTTT; cdr3_aa: CSLTSGGVGTDTQYF
d_call: TRBD1; v_call: TRBV7-2; j_call: TRBJ2-1; clone_size: -; cdr3_nt: TGTGCCAGCAGCCCCAGACAGGGATCCAATGAGCAGTTCTTC; cdr3_aa: CASSPRQGSNEQFF
d_call: TRBD2; v_call: TRBV29-1; j_call: TRBJ2-3; clone_size: few; cdr3_nt: TGCAGCGTTGAACCTAGCGGGAGGCCAGATACGCAGTATTTT; cdr3_aa: CSVEPSGRPDTQYF
d_call: TRBD2; v_call: TRBV15; j_call: TRBJ2-3; clone_size: few; cdr3_nt: TGTGCCACCAGCGGGGGGGGGTATAGCACAGATACGCAGTATTTT; cdr3_aa: CATSGGGYSTDTQYF
d_call: -; v_call: TRBV11-2; j_call: TRBJ2-2; clone_size: -; cdr3_nt: TGTGCCAGCAGCTATAGCGGATCCGGGGAGCTGTTTTTT; cdr3_aa: CASSYSGSGELFF
d_call: TRBD1; v_call: TRBV4-2; j_call: TRBJ2-7; clone_size: -; cdr3_nt: TGTGCCAGCAGCCAGGGGGACAGGTCAGGGGACGAGCAGTACTTC; cdr3_aa: CASSQGDRSGDEQYF
d_call: -; v_call: TRBV3-1; j_call: TRBJ2-7; clone_size: -; cdr3_nt: TGTGCCAGCAGCCAAGTCGGTCCGTTAGGCCACGACGAGCAGTACTTC; cdr3_aa: CASSQVGPLGHDEQYF
d_call: TRBD1; v_call: TRBV9; j_call: TRBJ2-1; clone_size: -; cdr3_nt: TGTGCCAGCAGGCCAGGGGGCACCAGCTCCTACAATGAGCAGTTCTTC; cdr3_aa: CASRPGGTSSYNEQFF
d_call: TRBD2; v_call: TRBV3-1; j_call: TRBJ2-5; clone_size: -; cdr3_nt: TGTGCCAGCAGCCCACTAGCGGGAGGAGGAGAGACCCAGTACTTC; cdr3_aa: CASSPLAGGGETQYF
d_call: TRBD1; v_call: TRBV29-1; j_call: TRBJ1-5; clone_size: few; cdr3_nt: TGCAGCGTTGACTTCGGACAGGGTCAGCCCCAGCATTTT; cdr3_aa: CSVDFGQGQPQHF
d_call: TRBD2; v_call: TRBV4-3; j_call: TRBJ2-1; clone_size: few; cdr3_nt: TGCGCCAGCAGCCAAGACCACGGACTAGCGGGAGTCTACAATGAGCAGTTCTTC; cdr3_aa: CASSQDHGLAGVYNEQFF
d_call: -; v_call: TRBV21-1; j_call: TRBJ2-4; clone_size: -; cdr3_nt: TGTGCCAGCAGCAAAGTAAGGCGTGGGGAGAACATTCAGTACTTC; cdr3_aa: CASSKVRRGENIQYF
d_call: -; v_call: TRBV11-2; j_call: TRBJ2-1; clone_size: -; cdr3_nt: TGTGCCAGCAGCTTAGGCGCAGGGGGGGCTTACAATGAGCAGTTCTTC; cdr3_aa: CASSLGAGGAYNEQFF
d_call: TRBD2; v_call: TRBV6-5; j_call: TRBJ2-1; clone_size: few; cdr3_nt: TGTGCCAGCAGTTACGCCGGAACAGCTAGCGGCTTATACAATGAGCAGTTCTTC; cdr3_aa: CASSYAGTASGLYNEQFF
d_call: TRBD2; v_call: TRBV10-3; j_call: TRBJ2-1; clone_size: few; cdr3_nt: TGTGCCATCGAGAGGGGGACTAGCGAACTCAATGAGCAGTTCTTC; cdr3_aa: CAIERGTSELNEQFF
d_call: -; v_call: TRBV12-3/TRBV12-4; j_call: TRBJ1-6; clone_size: -; cdr3_nt: TGTGCCAGCAGTTTGTATGAGATGAATTCACCCCTCCACTTT; cdr3_aa: CASSLYEMNSPLHF
d_call: TRBD1; v_call: TRBV12-3/TRBV12-4; j_call: TRBJ1-2; clone_size: -; cdr3_nt: TGTGCCAGCACCTCGTCCCTATCCGGGACAGCTGGCTACACCTTC; cdr3_aa: CASTSSLSGTAGYTF
d_call: TRBD2; v_call: TRBV20-1; j_call: TRBJ2-5; clone_size: many; cdr3_nt: TGCAGTGCTAGAGGACTAGCGGGGGACCAAGAGACCCAGTACTTC; cdr3_aa: CSARGLAGDQETQYF
d_call: -; v_call: TRBV7-2; j_call: TRBJ2-3; clone_size: few; cdr3_nt: TGTGCCAGCACCAAAGAGGGTGGGGGCACAGATACGCAGTATTTT; cdr3_aa: CASTKEGGGTDTQYF
d_call: -; v_call: TRBV6-2/TRBV6-3; j_call: TRBJ2-3; clone_size: -; cdr3_nt: TGTGCCAGCAGCCTTAGGCGGGGTTCGGCAGATACGCAGTATTTT; cdr3_aa: CASSLRRGSADTQYF
d_call: -; v_call: TRBV4-3; j_call: TRBJ2-5; clone_size: few; cdr3_nt: TGCGCCAGCAGCCAAGATAAAGGGGAGACCCAGTACTTC; cdr3_aa: CASSQDKGETQYF
d_call: -; v_call: TRBV20-1; j_call: TRBJ2-1; clone_size: many; cdr3_nt: TGCAGTGCTAGAGAACGGCCGGACGTCTACAATGAGCAGTTCTTC; cdr3_aa: CSARERPDVYNEQFF
d_call: TRBD2; v_call: TRBV15; j_call: TRBJ2-2; clone_size: -; cdr3_nt: TGTGCCACCAGCAGAGAAGCGGGAATGGGCACCGGGGAGCTGTTTTTT; cdr3_aa: CATSREAGMGTGELFF
d_call: TRBD2; v_call: TRBV15; j_call: TRBJ2-5; clone_size: few; cdr3_nt: TGTGCCACCAGCACAGACGTCGCAGGGCTAGCGGGCCGTTCGGAGACCCAGTACTTC; cdr3_aa: CATSTDVAGLAGRSETQYF
d_call: TRBD2; v_call: TRBV5-6; j_call: TRBJ2-1; clone_size: -; cdr3_nt: TGTGCCAGCAGCTTGCCCAGCGGGACGAATGAGCAGTTCTTC; cdr3_aa: CASSLPSGTNEQFF
d_call: TRBD2; v_call: TRBV4-2; j_call: TRBJ2-2; clone_size: few; cdr3_nt: TGTGCCAGCAGCCAACTACTAGCGGGGAACACCGGGGAGCTGTTTTTT; cdr3_aa: CASSQLLAGNTGELFF
d_call: -; v_call: TRBV28; j_call: TRBJ2-1; clone_size: -; cdr3_nt: TGTGCCAGCAGTTTGGCGGGGATGAGTCCCTACAATGAGCAGTTCTTC; cdr3_aa: CASSLAGMSPYNEQFF
d_call: -; v_call: TRBV20-1; j_call: TRBJ1-4; clone_size: few; cdr3_nt: TGCAGTGCTTACGAACGCGGGACGATTAATGAAAAACTGTTTTTT; cdr3_aa: CSAYERGTINEKLFF
d_call: TRBD2; v_call: TRBV7-2; j_call: TRBJ2-1; clone_size: few; cdr3_nt: TGTGCCAGCAGCTTAGCGGTGGCTAGCGGGGTCTATGAGCAGTTCTTC; cdr3_aa: CASSLAVASGVYEQFF
d_call: -; v_call: TRBV19; j_call: TRBJ1-2; clone_size: few; cdr3_nt: TGTGCCAGTACCACCAGGACAGCAACTAACTATGGCTACACCTTC; cdr3_aa: CASTTRTATNYGYTF
d_call: -; v_call: TRBV4-1; j_call: TRBJ1-6; clone_size: -; cdr3_nt: TGCGCCAGCAGCCCTTCACTTAGGGGGGGATCACCCCTCCACTTT; cdr3_aa: CASSPSLRGGSPLHF
d_call: TRBD2; v_call: TRBV29-1; j_call: TRBJ2-7; clone_size: few; cdr3_nt: TGCAGCTACCTCGGGGGTAGCGGGAGCACCTACGAGCAGTACTTC; cdr3_aa: CSYLGGSGSTYEQYF
d_call: TRBD1; v_call: TRBV6-5; j_call: TRBJ2-1; clone_size: few; cdr3_nt: TGTGCCAGCAGTTACCACAGGGGGAAGGGCTCCTACAATGAGCAGTTCTTC; cdr3_aa: CASSYHRGKGSYNEQFF
d_call: -; v_call: TRBV7-2; j_call: TRBJ2-7; clone_size: -; cdr3_nt: TGTGCCAGCAGCCGCCACAGGGTCCTCGAGCAGTACTTC; cdr3_aa: CASSRHRVLEQYF
d_call: -; v_call: TRBV12-5; j_call: TRBJ1-2; clone_size: -; cdr3_nt: TGTGCTAGTGGTTTGGCCAGGGAGGACTATGGCTACACCTTC; cdr3_aa: CASGLAREDYGYTF
d_call: -; v_call: TRBV5-1; j_call: TRBJ2-6; clone_size: few; cdr3_nt: TGCGCCAGCAGCTTTTGGCCCTCGTCTGGGGCCAACGTCCTGACTTTC; cdr3_aa: CASSFWPSSGANVLTF
d_call: -; v_call: TRBV10-3; j_call: TRBJ1-1; clone_size: -; cdr3_nt: TGTGCCATCAGTGAGTCGGGGCAGTATAACACTGAAGCTTTCTTT; cdr3_aa: CAISESGQYNTEAFF
d_call: TRBD1; v_call: TRBV7-2; j_call: TRBJ2-5; clone_size: -; cdr3_nt: TGTGCCAGCAGCTTAGGGAAGGACAGGTCCCAAGAGACCCAGTACTTC; cdr3_aa: CASSLGKDRSQETQYF
d_call: -; v_call: TRBV12-3/TRBV12-4; j_call: TRBJ1-2; clone_size: -; cdr3_nt: TGTGCCAGCAGCAGGGGAGAACAGGGTGGCTACACCTTC; cdr3_aa: CASSRGEQGGYTF
d_call: TRBD1; v_call: TRBV2; j_call: TRBJ2-3; clone_size: -; cdr3_nt: TGTGCCAGCACCTCTACCGGACAGGCGAGACTTCCCACAGATACGCAGTATTTT; cdr3_aa: CASTSTGQARLPTDTQYF
d_call: TRBD1; v_call: TRBV20-1; j_call: TRBJ2-7; clone_size: many; cdr3_nt: TGCAGTGCCTCATTTGGGGGGACAGGGGGTTACGAGCAGTACTTC; cdr3_aa: CSASFGGTGGYEQYF
d_call: -; v_call: TRBV2; j_call: TRBJ1-2; clone_size: -; cdr3_nt: TGTGCCAGCAGTCGTCAGACAGGCAACTATGGCTACACCTTC; cdr3_aa: CASSRQTGNYGYTF
d_call: -; v_call: TRBV7-2; j_call: TRBJ2-5; clone_size: few; cdr3_nt: TGTGCCAGCAGCTGGGGGAGGAGAGAGACCCAGTACTTC; cdr3_aa: CASSWGRRETQYF
d_call: -; v_call: TRBV5-5; j_call: TRBJ2-2; clone_size: -; cdr3_nt: TGTGCCAGCAGCTTGGGGGGACACTACACCGGGGAGCTGTTTTTT; cdr3_aa: CASSLGGHYTGELFF
d_call: -; v_call: TRBV5-6; j_call: TRBJ2-1; clone_size: few; cdr3_nt: TGTGCCAGCAGCTTGGGTTCCAGGGAGAATGAGCAGTTCTTC; cdr3_aa: CASSLGSRENEQFF
d_call: -; v_call: TRBV12-3/TRBV12-4; j_call: TRBJ1-1; clone_size: many; cdr3_nt: TGTGCCAGCAACCCGGGACGAGCGAACACTGAAGCTTTCTTT; cdr3_aa: CASNPGRANTEAFF
d_call: -; v_call: TRBV12-3/TRBV12-4; j_call: TRBJ1-1; clone_size: -; cdr3_nt: TGTGCCAGCAGGGCCGGGGTAGCGAGTGACACTGAAGCTTTCTTT; cdr3_aa: CASRAGVASDTEAFF
d_call: -; v_call: TRBV5-1; j_call: TRBJ2-7; clone_size: -; cdr3_nt: TGCGCCAGCAGCTTGGCCTGGAGCTCCTACGAGCAGTACTTC; cdr3_aa: CASSLAWSSYEQYF